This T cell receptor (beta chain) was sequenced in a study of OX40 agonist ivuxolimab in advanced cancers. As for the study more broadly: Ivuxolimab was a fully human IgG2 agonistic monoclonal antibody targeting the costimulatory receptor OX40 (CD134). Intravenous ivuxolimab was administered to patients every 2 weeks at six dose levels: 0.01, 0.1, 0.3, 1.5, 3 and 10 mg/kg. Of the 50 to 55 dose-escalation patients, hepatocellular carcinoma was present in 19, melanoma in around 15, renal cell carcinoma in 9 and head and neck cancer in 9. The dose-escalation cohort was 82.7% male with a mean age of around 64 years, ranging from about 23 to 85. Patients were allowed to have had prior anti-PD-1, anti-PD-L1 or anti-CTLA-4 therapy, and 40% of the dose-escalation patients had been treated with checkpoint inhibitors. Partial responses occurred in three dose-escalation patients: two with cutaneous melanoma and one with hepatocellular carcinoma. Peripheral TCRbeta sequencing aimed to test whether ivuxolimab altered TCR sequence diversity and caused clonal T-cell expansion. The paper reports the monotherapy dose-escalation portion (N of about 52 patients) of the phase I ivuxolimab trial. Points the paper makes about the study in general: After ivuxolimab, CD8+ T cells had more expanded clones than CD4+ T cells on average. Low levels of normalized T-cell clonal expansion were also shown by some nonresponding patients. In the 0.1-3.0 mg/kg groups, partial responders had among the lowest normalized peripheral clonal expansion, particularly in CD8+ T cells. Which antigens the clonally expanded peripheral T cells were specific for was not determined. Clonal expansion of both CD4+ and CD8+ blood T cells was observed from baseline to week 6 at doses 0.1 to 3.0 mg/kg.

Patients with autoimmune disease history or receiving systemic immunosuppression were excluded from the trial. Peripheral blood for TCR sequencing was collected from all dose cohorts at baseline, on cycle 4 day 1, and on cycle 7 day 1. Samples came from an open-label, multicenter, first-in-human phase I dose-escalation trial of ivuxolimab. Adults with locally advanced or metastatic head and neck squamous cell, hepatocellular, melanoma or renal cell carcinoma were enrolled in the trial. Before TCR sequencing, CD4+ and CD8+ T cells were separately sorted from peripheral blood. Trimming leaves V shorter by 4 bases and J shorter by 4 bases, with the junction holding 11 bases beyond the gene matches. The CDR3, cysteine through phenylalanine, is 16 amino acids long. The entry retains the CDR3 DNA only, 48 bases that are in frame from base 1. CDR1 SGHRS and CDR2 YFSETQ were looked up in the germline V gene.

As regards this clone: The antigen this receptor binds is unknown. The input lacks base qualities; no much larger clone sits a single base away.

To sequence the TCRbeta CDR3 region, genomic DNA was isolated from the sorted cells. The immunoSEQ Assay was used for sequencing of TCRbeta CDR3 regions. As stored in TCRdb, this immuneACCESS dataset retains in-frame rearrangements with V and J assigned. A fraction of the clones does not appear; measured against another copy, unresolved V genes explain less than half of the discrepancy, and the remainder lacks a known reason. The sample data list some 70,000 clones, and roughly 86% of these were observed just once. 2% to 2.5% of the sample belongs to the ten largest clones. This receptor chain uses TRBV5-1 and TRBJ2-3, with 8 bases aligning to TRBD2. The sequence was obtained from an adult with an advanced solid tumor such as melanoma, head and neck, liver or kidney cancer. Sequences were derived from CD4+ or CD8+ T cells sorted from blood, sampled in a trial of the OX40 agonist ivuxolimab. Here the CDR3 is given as CASSAVGRGGPDTQYF. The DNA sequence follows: TGCGCCAGCAGCGCCGTCGGGAGGGGTGGGCCAGATACGCAGTATTTT.